These 29 T cell receptor beta chains were all obtained from the same sample, sequenced in a study of cytomegalovirus exposure and HLA in healthy donors. The PCR made use of 60 Vbeta and 13 Jbeta primers. Using immunoSEQ multiplex PCR, the repertoire was profiled, and TCRdb retains in-frame clones only, with some absent. The sample has about 39,000 clones. Sequencing used PBMCs. These receptors were obtained from a woman in her 30s in good health and CMV-seropositive.

The J gene is TRBJ2-3, the V gene TRBV6-1, with 9 bases fitting TRBD2. V dropped 2 bases and J dropped 1; count of bases not matched to a gene: 4. The germline V gene has CDR1 MNHNS and CDR2 SASEGT. This CDR3 is built from 16 residues. The CDR3 sequence is CASSEYASGGTDTQYF. The CDR3 nucleotides are TGTGCCAGCAGTGAATATGCTAGCGGGGGCACAGATACGCAGTATTTT.

This chain joins TRBV10-1 and TRBJ2-7, with 7 bases aligning to TRBD1. Trimming removed 4 bases from V and 7 bases from J; junction bases left unmatched: 7. The CDR3 spans 13 residues. In germline, CDR1 is WNHNN, CDR2 SYGVQD (reference sequence). The CDR3 reads CASSVTTGNEQYF. As DNA, the CDR3 is TGCGCCAGCAGTGTTACGACAGGGAATGAGCAGTACTTC.

The V call is TRBV15, the J call TRBJ2-3, with TRBD2 as a possible D gene (6 bases). CDR1 is LNHNV, CDR2 YYDKDF, per germline (reference sequence). Deletions cut 0 bases from V and 0 bases from J, with 13 bases between. This CDR3 contains 17 residues. CDR3 loop: CATSRDPPSVSTDTQYF. CDR3 DNA: TGTGCCACCAGCAGAGATCCCCCTAGCGTTAGCACAGATACGCAGTATTTT.

The V call is TRBV19, the J call TRBJ2-7; 9 nucleotides agree with TRBD1. The CDR3 has 16 residues. The germline gives CDR1 LNHDA, CDR2 SQIVND (reference sequence). V lost 5 bases and J lost 4; bases outside the gene matches: 12. Here the CDR3 reads CASSSSGTGTAYEQYF. DNA for the CDR3: TGTGCCAGTAGTTCCTCCGGGACAGGGACGGCGTACGAGCAGTACTTC.

V is TRBV19 and J is TRBJ1-1; D gene uncertain. Germline V gene data show CDR1 as LNHDA and CDR2 as SQIVND (reference sequence). Trimming removed 1 base at V and 8 bases at J, with 11 bases between. CDR3 size: 13 residues. The CDR3 region has the DNA TGTGCCAGTAGTATAGCGCGGCGTACCGAAGCTTTCTTT. It is translated as CASSIARRTEAFF. Together with reference TRBV19 and TRBJ1-1, the CDR3 gives the full variable domain: DGGITQSPKYLFRKEGQNVTLSCEQNLNHDAMYWYRQDPGQGLRLIYYSQIVNDFQKGDIAEGYSVSREKKESFPLTVTSAQKNPTAFYLCASSIARRTEAFFGQGTRLTVV.

With regard to this clone: The junction differs from germline at one of its ends, possibly a read error. This chain connects TRBV7-7 to TRBJ2-7; D unresolved. Germline V CDR1 and CDR2: SSHAT, FNYEAQ (reference sequence). The CDR3 is 12 residues long. As DNA, the CDR3 is TGTGCTAGCAGCTTCGGGTCCTACGAGCAGTACTTC. Its protein product is CASSFGSYEQYF.

This chain joins TRBV4-1 and TRBJ2-1; TRBD1 agrees at 10 bases. The V gene end was trimmed by 2 bases and the J gene end by 3 bases; junction bases not matched to a gene: 10. Per the germline V gene, CDR1 is MGHRA and CDR2 is YSYEKL. This CDR3 contains 18 residues. This CDR3 reads CASSQPTKRDRGYNEQFF. The CDR3 coding sequence is TGCGCCAGCAGCCAACCGACTAAACGGGACAGGGGCTACAATGAGCAGTTCTTC.

The gene calls are TRBV19 and TRBJ2-5; 7 positions match TRBD1. The V and J ends lost 4 bases and 1 base, in that order; junction bases with no gene match: 3. The CDR3 consists of 14 residues. Germline CDR1 and CDR2: LNHDA and SQIVND (reference sequence). The CDR3: CASSRDSGQETQYF. The CDR3 nucleotides read TGTGCCAGTAGTAGGGACAGCGGCCAAGAGACCCAGTACTTC.

The rearrangement links TRBV27 to TRBJ2-3, with a tentative D call TRBD1 (6 bases). Germline V gene lookup returns CDR1 MNHEY and CDR2 SMNVEV (reference sequence). The CDR3 has 16 residues. Trimming left V 4 bases short and J 0 bases short, with 14 bases between. DNA of the CDR3: TGTGCCAGCAGTTATACCGGGACAATCAGCACAGATACGCAGTATTTT. Translating gives CASSYTGTISTDTQYF.

In regard to this clone: Germline is not matched at one junction end, which may reflect a read error. Other DNA sequences within the sample encode an identical CDR3. The CDR3 nucleotides are TGTGCCAGTAGCGACAGGGGCAATTCCCCCCTCCACTTT. Residues: CASSDRGNSPLHF. J is TRBJ1-6 and V is TRBV19; TRBD1 matches at 8 bases. CDR1 LNHDA and CDR2 SQIVND come from the germline V gene (reference sequence). This CDR3 comprises 13 residues.

The genes are TRBV15 and TRBJ2-3; D not certain. Germline assignment: CDR1 LNHNV and CDR2 YYDKDF (reference sequence). The V gene lost 4 bases and the J gene lost 4 bases, with 15 bases spanning the gap. The CDR3 is 15 amino acids. CDR3 in amino acids: CATSNMTRGSDTQYF. In nucleotides, the CDR3 is TGTGCCACCAGCAACATGACGAGAGGCTCAGATACGCAGTATTTT.

The rearrangement joins TRBV30 to TRBJ2-5; D is uncertain. Germline assignment: CDR1 GTSNPN and CDR2 SVGIG (reference sequence). The V gene lost 0 bases and the J gene lost 4 bases, with 3 bases spanning the gap. The CDR3 totals 11 residues. The CDR3 reads CAWSVLETQYF. The CDR3 region has the DNA TGTGCCTGGAGTGTACTAGAGACCCAGTACTTC.

This sequence joins TRBV7-6 and TRBJ1-2, with a possible D match to TRBD1 (5 bases). Trimming stripped 1 base from V and 7 bases from J, with 16 bases between. Germline CDR1 is SGHVS and CDR2 is FNYEAQ. This CDR3 has 15 residues. The CDR3 sequence is CASSLDGRGSGGYTF. For the CDR3, the DNA is TGTGCCAGCAGCTTAGACGGTAGGGGTAGCGGTGGCTACACCTTC.

This chain uses TRBV7-6 with TRBJ2-5; 12 positions match TRBD2. Germline CDR1 is SGHVS and CDR2 is FNYEAQ. The trim removed 3 bases at V and 3 bases at J, leaving 5 bases unmatched. The CDR3 covers 16 residues. The CDR3 sequence is CASSFGLAGGKETQYF. CDR3 sequence (DNA): TGTGCCAGCAGCTTTGGGCTAGCGGGGGGGAAAGAGACCCAGTACTTC.

The rearrangement joins TRBV5-8 to TRBJ1-3; 7 positions match TRBD1. Germline CDR1 SGHTS, CDR2 YDEGEE. CDR3 length: 17 residues. The V gene end was trimmed by 4 bases and the J gene end by 4 bases; junction bases not matched to a gene: 14. CDR3 DNA sequence: TGTGCCAGCAGCCCTGGTATGATTAGGGGGCGCGGAAACACCATATATTTT. This gives the protein CASSPGMIRGRGNTIYF. The variable domain in full, completed from reference TRBV5-8 and TRBJ1-3, reads EAGVTQSPTHLIKTRGQQATLRCSPISGHTSVYWYQQALGLGLQFLLWYDEGEERNRGNFPPRFSGRQFPNYSSELNVNALELEDSALYLCASSPGMIRGRGNTIYFGEGSWLTVV.

The chain couples TRBV1 to TRBJ2-1; the D call TRBD2 from the table was never checked on the DNA. TRBV1 is flagged as a pseudogene. CDR3 length equals 14 residues. Here the CDR3 reads CTRTASGGVHEQFF. The CDR3 DNA sequence: TGCACCCGCACGGCTAGCGGGGGGGTCCATGAGCAGTTCTTC.

This sequence joins TRBV6-1 and TRBJ1-2; D unresolved. There are 12 residues in the CDR3. V lost 2 bases to trimming and J lost 4 bases, with 5 bases between them. Germline CDR1 MNHNS, CDR2 SASEGT. CDR3 in DNA: TGTGCCAGCAGTGAAATCAGCTATGGCTACACCTTC. This codes for CASSEISYGYTF.

The gene calls are TRBV7-9 and TRBJ1-1; 9 bases map to TRBD1. The CDR3 spans 15 residues. Germline V gene sequence: CDR1 SEHNR, CDR2 FQNEAQ (reference sequence). Trimming at V came to 5 bases and at J to 5 bases, leaving 9 bases not matched to a gene. The DNA for the CDR3 is TGTGCCAGCAGCGCTACAGGGGGCTCGGATACTGAAGCTTTCTTT. This sequence encodes CASSATGGSDTEAFF.

This chain connects TRBV4-2 to TRBJ1-2; D call uncertain. The CDR3 contains 12 residues. Between the trimmed V and J ends, which lost 4 bases and 8 bases, there was a span of 11 bases. Germline assignment: CDR1 LGHNA and CDR2 YNFKEQ. The CDR3 sequence is CASSLAREGYTF. The CDR3 bases are TGTGCCAGCAGCCTCGCCCGGGAGGGCTACACCTTC.

This chain uses TRBV7-2 with TRBJ2-7; 10 bases line up with TRBD1. V was pared by 3 bases and J by 2 bases, with 4 bases of the junction left unmatched. The CDR3 has 15 amino acids. Per germline, CDR1 SGHTA and CDR2 FQGNSA. This CDR3 reads CASSFSGTGAYEQYF. CDR3 DNA sequence: TGTGCCAGCAGCTTCTCCGGGACAGGGGCCTACGAGCAGTACTTC.

The chain has TRBV19 and TRBJ1-5; 8 bases agree with TRBD1. V trimming: 2 bases; J trimming: 7 bases; junction bases outside the gene matches: 4. The CDR3 sequence is 14 residues long. Per germline, CDR1 LNHDA and CDR2 SQIVND (reference sequence). Here the CDR3 reads CASSISGGLQPQHF. CDR3 nucleotide sequence: TGTGCCAGTAGTATATCAGGGGGCTTGCAGCCCCAGCATTTT.

V gene TRBV27 combines with J gene TRBJ1-1; 9 bases align to TRBD1. Trimming cost V 5 bases and J 1 base; bases outside gene matches: 2. The CDR3 totals 14 residues. Looked up from germline, CDR1 is MNHEY and CDR2 is SMNVEV (reference sequence). This chain's CDR3 is CASSVQGANTEAFF. In nucleotides, the CDR3 is TGTGCCAGCAGTGTACAGGGGGCGAACACTGAAGCTTTCTTT.

This chain connects TRBV16 to TRBJ1-2; no reliable D call. The CDR3 sequence is 15 residues long. Trimming took off 1 base at V and 8 bases at J, with 17 bases between the two ends. From germline, CDR1 is KGHSY and CDR2 FQNENV. CDR3: CASSQFDSFLEGYTF. DNA of the CDR3: TGTGCCAGCAGCCAATTTGATTCCTTTCTTGAGGGCTACACCTTC.

V gene TRBV2 combines with J gene TRBJ1-4; 10 bases map to TRBD1. The CDR3 length is 15 residues. Germline CDR1 and CDR2: SNHLY and FYNNEI. With 7 bases clipped from V and 8 bases from J, the junction kept 10 bases outside the gene matches. The CDR3 DNA reads as TGTGCCAGCATCCGACAGGGGGCGCGTGGGGAAAAACTGTTTTTT. This sequence encodes CASIRQGARGEKLFF.

Written as DNA, the CDR3 is TGTGCCAGCAGCCGACAGGGGGCGTCTAATGAAAAACTGTTTTTT. This codes for CASSRQGASNEKLFF. This rearrangement joins TRBV2 to TRBJ1-4; the match to TRBD1 covers 10 bases. This CDR3 region has 15 residues. Germline-derived CDR1 and CDR2 are SNHLY and FYNNEI. The V segment lost 6 bases and the J segment 3 bases; nucleotides outside the gene matches: 4.

This chain joins TRBV4-2 and TRBJ2-7; TRBD1 is a possible D gene (6 bases). The CDR3 totals 14 residues. V was cut by 4 bases and J by 3 bases, with 13 bases left in between. Germline V gives CDR1 LGHNA, CDR2 YNFKEQ. CDR3 amino acids: CASSPQDRDYEQYF. In DNA, the CDR3 is TGTGCCAGCAGCCCCCAGGACAGAGACTACGAGCAGTACTTC.

The chain uses TRBV6-6 and TRBJ2-7; the match to TRBD1 covers 11 bases. Trimming cost V 5 bases and J 6 bases; bases outside gene matches: 3. CDR3 length: 13 amino acids. In germline, CDR1 is MNHNY, CDR2 SVGAGI (reference sequence). The DNA for the CDR3 is TGTGCCAGCAGTCGGACAGGGGGCGTCGAGCAGTACTTC. It specifies CASSRTGGVEQYF.

The chain is built from TRBV9 and TRBJ2-3; perhaps TRBD1 as D (6 bases). V was pared by 4 bases and J by 1 base, with 16 bases between. This CDR3 is built from 16 residues. Germline values: CDR1 SGDLS, CDR2 YYNGEE. The CDR3 sequence is CASSPRQAIGTDTQYF. The CDR3 DNA follows: TGTGCCAGCAGCCCTCGACAGGCCATTGGCACAGATACGCAGTATTTT.

This chain connects TRBV13 to TRBJ2-1, with D possibly TRBD1 on 6 matching bases. Germline CDR1 PRHDT, CDR2 FYEKMQ (reference sequence). There are 14 residues in the CDR3. The V and J ends lost 5 bases and 4 bases respectively, with 12 bases between them. CDR3 region: CASSPGTIYNEQFF. In nucleotides, the CDR3 is TGTGCCAGCAGCCCCGGGACAATTTACAATGAGCAGTTCTTC.